Below are 10 T cell receptor beta chains sequenced from a single sample in a study of blood T cell repertoires in COVID-19. The table came from immunoSEQ multiplex PCR; TCRdb's copy has only in-frame clones and leaves some out. The sample includes 100,000 to 150,000 clones, roughly 90% of them seen just once. The specimen sequenced was peripheral blood. The source of these receptors is a man aged 50 to 60 with acute or convalescent COVID-19.

The chain employs TRBV7-2 and TRBJ1-5; D unclear. Trimming took off 3 bases at V and 5 bases at J, with 5 bases between the two ends. The CDR3 contains 12 residues. From germline, CDR1 is SGHTA and CDR2 FQGNSA. The CDR3 DNA reads as TGTGCCAGCAGCTTTTCAGATCAGCCCCAGCATTTT. Translated, it gives CASSFSDQPQHF.

This chain joins TRBV6-2 or TRBV6-3 and TRBJ2-7; 9 bases align to TRBD1. V lost 0 bases to trimming and J lost 6 bases; unmatched junction nucleotides: 6. This CDR3 is 15 amino acids long. The germline V gene encodes CDR1 MNHEY and CDR2 SVGEGT. This CDR3 is CASSYSPDRGGEQYF. For the CDR3, the DNA is TGTGCCAGCAGTTACTCCCCGGACAGGGGAGGCGAGCAGTACTTC.

The chain is built from TRBV14 and TRBJ1-1, with D perhaps matching TRBD1 (5 bases). Deletions cut 3 bases from V and 4 bases from J, with 18 bases between. The germline CDR1 and CDR2 sequences are SGHDN and FVKESK. This CDR3 spans 16 amino acids. The CDR3 DNA sequence: TGTGCCAGCAGCCAGGGGTGGGGCAGGGCGAGCACTGAAGCTTTCTTT. Translation gives CASSQGWGRASTEAFF.

The chain has TRBV5-1 and TRBJ1-4, with TRBD1 matching 10 bases. Germline values: CDR1 SGHRS, CDR2 YFSETQ. The CDR3 consists of 17 residues. The trim removed 4 bases at V and 0 bases at J, leaving 6 bases unmatched. The DNA for the CDR3 is TGCGCCAGCAGCGCGGGGGACAGGGGCACAACTAATGAAAAACTGTTTTTT. It specifies CASSAGDRGTTNEKLFF.

The chain is built from TRBV12-3 or TRBV12-4 and TRBJ2-7; 8 bases line up with TRBD1. The CDR3 sequence is 13 residues long. Trimming removed 5 bases from V and 4 bases from J; junction bases left unmatched: 4. CDR3 loop: CASSLDREYEQYF. The CDR3 DNA is TGTGCCAGCAGTCTGGACAGGGAATACGAGCAGTACTTC.

This clone has a handful of counts. The J gene is TRBJ2-5, the V gene TRBV19; D possibly corresponds to TRBD1 (6 bases). The germline V gene has CDR1 LNHDA and CDR2 SQIVND (reference sequence). V was cut by 5 bases and J by 7 bases, with 23 bases left in between. The CDR3 extends over 16 amino acids. CDR3 in DNA: TGTGCCAGTAGTCACCCGGGACACCAGAATAGATGGACCCAGTACTTC. It specifies CASSHPGHQNRWTQYF. Supplemented by reference TRBV19 and TRBJ2-5, the full variable domain reads DGGITQSPKYLFRKEGQNVTLSCEQNLNHDAMYWYRQDPGQGLRLIYYSQIVNDFQKGDIAEGYSVSREKKESFPLTVTSAQKNPTAFYLCASSHPGHQNRWTQYFGPGTRLLVL.

The DNA of the CDR3 is TGTGCCAGCAGCGTAGTCGCAGGAACTAACACTGAAGCTTTCTTT. Translated, it gives CASSVVAGTNTEAFF. The chain is built from TRBV9 and TRBJ1-1; D gene ambiguous. Germline assignment: CDR1 SGDLS and CDR2 YYNGEE. The CDR3 is 15 residues long. The V end was cut by 0 bases, the J end by 2 bases, with 11 bases between.

This clone has only one observation. The chain recombines TRBV18 with TRBJ1-6; 9 positions match TRBD1. The trim removed 4 bases at V and 10 bases at J, leaving 11 bases unmatched. This CDR3 has 16 amino acids. Germline lookup yields CDR1 KGHSH and CDR2 LQKENI. This CDR3 is CASSQAGTGSASPLHF. CDR3 nucleotides: TGTGCCAGCTCACAAGCCGGGACAGGGTCGGCCTCACCCCTCCACTTT.

The chain employs TRBV5-1 and TRBJ1-2, with 9 bases fitting TRBD1. Germline V CDR1 and CDR2: SGHRS, YFSETQ. This CDR3 has 15 amino acids. Trimming took 0 bases from V and 6 from J; bases not matched to a gene: 6. CDR3 loop: CASSLARDRVDGYTF. In DNA form, the CDR3 reads TGCGCCAGCAGCTTGGCCAGGGACAGGGTGGATGGCTACACCTTC.

CDR3 region: CASRAGTGITDTQYF. CDR3 coding DNA: TGTGCCAGCAGGGCCGGGACAGGGATCACAGATACGCAGTATTTT. This chain connects TRBV6-5 to TRBJ2-3; 9 bases fit TRBD1. V lost 6 bases, J lost 2 bases, and 6 bases stayed unmatched. In germline, CDR1 is MNHEY, CDR2 SVGAGI. This CDR3 is 15 amino acids long.